A selection of T cell receptor beta chains follows, all from one sample in a study of CD8+ T cells in alopecia areata. The protocol was immunoSEQ multiplex PCR, while the TCRdb copy is restricted to in-frame clones and leaves out a portion. The sample yields 170,000 or so clones, roughly 50% seen once. The specimen comprised CD8+ T cells sorted from blood, sampled at week 24, from a patient treated with tofacitinib. Source of these receptors: a human donor with alopecia areata. CDR3s include the opening cysteine and the closing phenylalanine or tryptophan. Each record gives: D gene, clone size, V gene, J gene, CDR3 protein, CDR3 DNA. A D gene is named only where the DNA matches it firmly. Only part of the rows carry a size: once, few, many, or a class if the clone is expanded.

d_call: NA; clone_size: NA; v_call: TRBV11-2; j_call: TRBJ1-1; cdr3_aa: CASSPPATGVYTEAFF; cdr3_nt: TGTGCCAGCAGCCCCCCCGCCACCGGGGTTTACACTGAAGCTTTCTTT
d_call: NA; clone_size: NA; v_call: TRBV6-5; j_call: TRBJ1-5; cdr3_aa: CASSSPRHPIPPQHF; cdr3_nt: TGTGCCAGTTCTTCGCCGCGACATCCAATCCCCCCCCAGCATTTT
d_call: NA; clone_size: NA; v_call: TRBV7-9; j_call: TRBJ2-7; cdr3_aa: CASSLDSSYEQYF; cdr3_nt: TGTGCCAGCAGCTTGGACAGCTCCTACGAGCAGTACTTC
d_call: NA; clone_size: NA; v_call: TRBV27; j_call: TRBJ2-7; cdr3_aa: CASSLSGREQYF; cdr3_nt: TGTGCCAGCAGTTTATCGGGTCGCGAGCAGTACTTC
d_call: NA; clone_size: few; v_call: TRBV29-1; j_call: TRBJ1-2; cdr3_aa: CSVEPDERHYGYTF; cdr3_nt: TGCAGCGTTGAACCGGATGAGAGGCACTATGGCTACACCTTC
d_call: NA; clone_size: NA; v_call: TRBV7-6; j_call: TRBJ2-3; cdr3_aa: CASSLKRDGDTQYF; cdr3_nt: TGTGCCAGCAGCTTGAAGAGGGATGGAGATACGCAGTATTTT
d_call: NA; clone_size: few; v_call: TRBV11-2; j_call: TRBJ2-1; cdr3_aa: CASSLDHNEQFF; cdr3_nt: TGTGCCAGCAGCCTGGACCACAATGAGCAGTTCTTC
d_call: NA; clone_size: few; v_call: TRBV29-1; j_call: TRBJ2-1; cdr3_aa: CSGRVNNEQFF; cdr3_nt: TGCAGCGGGAGGGTTAACAATGAGCAGTTCTTC
d_call: NA; clone_size: NA; v_call: TRBV4-1; j_call: TRBJ1-5; cdr3_aa: CASSQDSGEGQPQHF; cdr3_nt: TGCGCCAGCAGCCAAGATTCAGGAGAGGGGCAACCCCAGCATTTT
d_call: NA; clone_size: NA; v_call: TRBV9; j_call: TRBJ2-3; cdr3_aa: CASSERDSTDTQYF; cdr3_nt: TGTGCCAGCAGCGAGAGAGATAGCACAGATACGCAGTATTTT
d_call: NA; clone_size: NA; v_call: TRBV29-1; j_call: TRBJ2-3; cdr3_aa: CSVASRGGGTDTQYF; cdr3_nt: TGCAGCGTTGCTTCGAGGGGCGGGGGCACAGATACGCAGTATTTT
d_call: NA; clone_size: NA; v_call: TRBV30; j_call: TRBJ1-4; cdr3_aa: CAWSNSREKLFF; cdr3_nt: TGTGCCTGGAGTAACTCCAGGGAAAAACTGTTTTTT
d_call: NA; clone_size: NA; v_call: TRBV9; j_call: TRBJ1-2; cdr3_aa: CASSGGDNLGGYTF; cdr3_nt: TGTGCCAGCAGCGGAGGTGATAATTTGGGGGGCTACACCTTC
d_call: NA; clone_size: NA; v_call: TRBV4-1; j_call: TRBJ2-2; cdr3_aa: CASSQDRGAGELFF; cdr3_nt: TGCGCCAGCAGCCAAGATAGGGGGGCCGGGGAGCTGTTTTTT
d_call: TRBD1; clone_size: NA; v_call: TRBV7-2; j_call: TRBJ2-3; cdr3_aa: CASSPSDRGGYSDTQYF; cdr3_nt: TGTGCCAGCAGCCCTTCCGACAGGGGCGGCTACTCAGATACGCAGTATTTT
d_call: TRBD1; clone_size: NA; v_call: TRBV7-2; j_call: TRBJ2-5; cdr3_aa: CASSLLDRVQETQYF; cdr3_nt: TGTGCCAGCAGCCTGTTGGACAGGGTTCAAGAGACCCAGTACTTC
d_call: NA; clone_size: NA; v_call: TRBV7-2; j_call: TRBJ1-2; cdr3_aa: CASSFHRASYTF; cdr3_nt: TGTGCCAGCAGCTTTCACAGGGCGAGCTACACCTTC
d_call: NA; clone_size: NA; v_call: TRBV9; j_call: TRBJ1-5; cdr3_aa: CASSPGAGSAQPQHF; cdr3_nt: TGTGCCAGCAGCCCCGGAGCAGGGTCCGCTCAGCCCCAGCATTTT
d_call: NA; clone_size: few; v_call: TRBV10-2; j_call: TRBJ1-2; cdr3_aa: CASSESMGWNYGYTF; cdr3_nt: TGCGCCAGCAGTGAGTCGATGGGATGGAACTATGGCTACACCTTC
d_call: NA; clone_size: NA; v_call: TRBV7-6; j_call: TRBJ2-2; cdr3_aa: CASTITGELFF; cdr3_nt: TGTGCCAGCACGATTACCGGGGAGCTGTTTTTT
d_call: TRBD1; clone_size: NA; v_call: TRBV12-5; j_call: TRBJ2-7; cdr3_aa: CASGRTSDRGAYEQYF; cdr3_nt: TGTGCTAGTGGTCGGACCTCGGACAGGGGAGCCTACGAGCAGTACTTC
d_call: NA; clone_size: NA; v_call: TRBV9; j_call: TRBJ1-1; cdr3_aa: CASSVEASGDEAFF; cdr3_nt: TGTGCCAGCAGCGTAGAGGCCTCAGGGGATGAAGCTTTCTTT